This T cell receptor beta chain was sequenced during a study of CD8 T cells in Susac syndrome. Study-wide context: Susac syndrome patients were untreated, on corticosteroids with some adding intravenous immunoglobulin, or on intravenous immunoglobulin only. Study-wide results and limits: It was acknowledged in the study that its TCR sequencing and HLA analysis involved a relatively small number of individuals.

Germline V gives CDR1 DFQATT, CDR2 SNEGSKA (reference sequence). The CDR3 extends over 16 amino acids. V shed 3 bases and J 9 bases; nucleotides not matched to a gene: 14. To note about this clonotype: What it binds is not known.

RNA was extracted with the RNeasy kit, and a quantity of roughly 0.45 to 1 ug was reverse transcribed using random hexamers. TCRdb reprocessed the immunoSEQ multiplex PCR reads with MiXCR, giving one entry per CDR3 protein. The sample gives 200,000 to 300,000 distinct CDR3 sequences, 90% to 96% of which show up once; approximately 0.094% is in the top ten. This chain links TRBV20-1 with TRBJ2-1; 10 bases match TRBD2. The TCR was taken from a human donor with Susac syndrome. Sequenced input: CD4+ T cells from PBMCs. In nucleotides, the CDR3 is TGCAGTGCTAGGCTAGCGGGAGTTCGAGCTGAGGGTGAGCAGTTCTTC. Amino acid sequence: CSARLAGVRAEGEQFF.